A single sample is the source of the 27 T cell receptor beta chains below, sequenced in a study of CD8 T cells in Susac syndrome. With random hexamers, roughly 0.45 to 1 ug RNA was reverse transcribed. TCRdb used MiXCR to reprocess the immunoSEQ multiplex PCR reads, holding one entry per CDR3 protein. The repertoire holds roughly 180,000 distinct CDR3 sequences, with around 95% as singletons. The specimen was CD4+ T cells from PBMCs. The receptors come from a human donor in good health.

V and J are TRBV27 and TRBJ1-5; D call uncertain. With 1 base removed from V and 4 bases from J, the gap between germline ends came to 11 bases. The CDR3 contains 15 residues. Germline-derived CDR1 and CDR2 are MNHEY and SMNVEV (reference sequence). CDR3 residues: CASSLYSPRNQPQHF. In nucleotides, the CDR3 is TGTGCCAGCAGTTTATACAGTCCAAGGAATCAGCCCCAGCATTTT.

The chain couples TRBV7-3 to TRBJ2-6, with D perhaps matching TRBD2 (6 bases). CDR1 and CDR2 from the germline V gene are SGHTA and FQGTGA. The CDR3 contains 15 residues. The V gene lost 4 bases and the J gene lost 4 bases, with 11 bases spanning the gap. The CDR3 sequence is CASSSQGLGANVLTF. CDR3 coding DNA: TGTGCCAGCAGCTCCCAGGGACTGGGGGCCAACGTCCTGACTTTC.

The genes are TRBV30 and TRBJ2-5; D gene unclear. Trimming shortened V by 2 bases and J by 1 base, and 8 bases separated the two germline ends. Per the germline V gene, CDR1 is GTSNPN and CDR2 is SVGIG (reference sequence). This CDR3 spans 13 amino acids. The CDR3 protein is CAWSLRSQETQYF. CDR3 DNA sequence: TGTGCCTGGAGTCTCCGCTCCCAAGAGACCCAGTACTTC.

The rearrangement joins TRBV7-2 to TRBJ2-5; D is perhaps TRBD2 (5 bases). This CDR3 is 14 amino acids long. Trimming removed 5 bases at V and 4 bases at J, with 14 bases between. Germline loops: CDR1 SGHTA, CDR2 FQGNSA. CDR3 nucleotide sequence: TGTGCCAGCAGCCACGCCGCGGCGGGAGAGACCCAGTACTTC. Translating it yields CASSHAAAGETQYF.

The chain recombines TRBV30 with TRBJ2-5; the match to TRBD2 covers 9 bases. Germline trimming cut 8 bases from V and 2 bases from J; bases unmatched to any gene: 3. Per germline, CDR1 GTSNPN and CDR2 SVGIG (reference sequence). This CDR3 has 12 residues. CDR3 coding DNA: TGTGCCCGAACTAGCGGGCAAGAGACCCAGTACTTC. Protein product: CARTSGQETQYF.

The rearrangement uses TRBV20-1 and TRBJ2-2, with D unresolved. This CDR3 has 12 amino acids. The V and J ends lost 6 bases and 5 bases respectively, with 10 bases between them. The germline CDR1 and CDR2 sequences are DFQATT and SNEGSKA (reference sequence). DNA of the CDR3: TGCAGTGCCAGGCAGGTTACCGGGGAGCTGTTTTTT. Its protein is CSARQVTGELFF.

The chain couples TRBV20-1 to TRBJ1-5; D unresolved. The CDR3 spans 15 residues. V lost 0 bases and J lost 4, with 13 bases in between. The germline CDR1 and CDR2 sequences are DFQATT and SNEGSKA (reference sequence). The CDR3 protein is CSARDRVDGNQPQHF. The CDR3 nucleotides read TGCAGTGCTAGAGATAGAGTAGACGGGAATCAGCCCCAGCATTTT.

The CDR3 is CASSHFGTAADTQYF. DNA of the CDR3: TGTGCCAGCAGCCACTTTGGGACAGCGGCAGATACGCAGTATTTT. The chain is built from TRBV5-6 and TRBJ2-3; 7 bases fit TRBD1. V shed 4 bases and J 4 bases; nucleotides not matched to a gene: 9. There are 15 residues in the CDR3. Germline V CDR1 and CDR2: SGHDT, YYEEEE.

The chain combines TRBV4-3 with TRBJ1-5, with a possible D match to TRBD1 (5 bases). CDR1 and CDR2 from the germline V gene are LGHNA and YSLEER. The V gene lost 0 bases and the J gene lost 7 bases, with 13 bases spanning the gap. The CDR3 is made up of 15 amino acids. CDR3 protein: CASSQDRGGGQPQHF. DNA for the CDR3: TGCGCCAGCAGCCAAGATCGGGGCGGCGGACAGCCCCAGCATTTT.

The DNA for the CDR3 is TGTGCCAGCAGAAGGGACAGCTATAATTCACCCCTCCACTTT. Translating gives CASRRDSYNSPLHF. The rearrangement links TRBV7-2 to TRBJ1-6; 7 bases are a match to TRBD1. The CDR3 runs 14 residues. Germline V lookup: CDR1 SGHTA, CDR2 FQGNSA. J was trimmed by 3 bases and V by 6 bases; bases with no gene match: 2.

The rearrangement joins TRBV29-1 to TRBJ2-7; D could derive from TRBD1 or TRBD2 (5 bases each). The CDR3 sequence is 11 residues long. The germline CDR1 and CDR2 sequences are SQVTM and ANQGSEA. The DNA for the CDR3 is TGCAACTGGGACGGACCCTACGAGCAGTACTTC. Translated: CNWDGPYEQYF.

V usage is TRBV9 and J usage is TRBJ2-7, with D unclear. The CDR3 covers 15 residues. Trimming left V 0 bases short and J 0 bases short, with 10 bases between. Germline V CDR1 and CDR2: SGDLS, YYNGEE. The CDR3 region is CASSVARGCSYEQYF. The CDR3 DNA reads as TGTGCCAGCAGCGTAGCTCGCGGATGCTCCTACGAGCAGTACTTC.

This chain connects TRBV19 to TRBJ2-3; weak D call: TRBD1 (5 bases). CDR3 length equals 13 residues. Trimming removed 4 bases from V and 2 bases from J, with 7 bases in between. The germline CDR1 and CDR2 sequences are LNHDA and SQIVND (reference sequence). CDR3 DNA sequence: TGTGCCAGTAGTAAGGGGAACACAGATACGCAGTATTTT. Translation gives CASSKGNTDTQYF.

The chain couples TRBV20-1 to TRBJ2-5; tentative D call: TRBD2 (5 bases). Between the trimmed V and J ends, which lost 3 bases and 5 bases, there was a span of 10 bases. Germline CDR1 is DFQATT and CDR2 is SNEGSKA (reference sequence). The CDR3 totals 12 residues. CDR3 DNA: TGCAGTGCTAGGCCCGGGGATGAGACCCAGTACTTC. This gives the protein CSARPGDETQYF.

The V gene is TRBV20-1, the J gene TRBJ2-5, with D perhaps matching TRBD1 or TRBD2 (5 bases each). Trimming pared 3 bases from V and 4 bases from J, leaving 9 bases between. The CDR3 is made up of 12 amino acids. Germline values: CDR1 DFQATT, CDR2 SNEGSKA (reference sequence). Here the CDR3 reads CSARGETETQYF. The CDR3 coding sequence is TGCAGTGCTAGGGGGGAGACAGAGACCCAGTACTTC.

The chain's CDR3 is CSAREAGAVAEAFF. CDR3 bases: TGCAGTGCTAGAGAGGCGGGGGCCGTGGCTGAAGCTTTCTTT. The V call is TRBV20-1, the J call TRBJ1-1; possibly TRBD1 for D (6 bases). CDR1 DFQATT and CDR2 SNEGSKA come from the germline V gene (reference sequence). The CDR3 runs to 14 residues. V was trimmed by 0 bases and J by 6 bases, leaving 14 bases between them.

This CDR3 reads CSAKEGHEQYF. The CDR3 DNA reads as TGCAGTGCTAAGGAGGGACACGAGCAGTACTTC. The J gene is TRBJ2-7, the V gene TRBV20-1; perhaps TRBD2 as D (6 bases). Germline V CDR1 and CDR2: DFQATT, SNEGSKA (reference sequence). This CDR3 is built from 11 residues. V was trimmed by 4 bases and J by 5 bases, leaving 9 bases between them.

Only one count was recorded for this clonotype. CDR3 loop: CAWSGSEGKLFF. CDR3 nucleotide sequence: TGTGCCTGGAGTGGGTCGGAGGGAAAACTGTTTTTT. V usage is TRBV30 and J usage is TRBJ1-4; no clear D gene. The CDR3 is 12 amino acids. The V end was cut by 1 base, the J end by 10 bases, with 10 bases between. Germline loops: CDR1 GTSNPN, CDR2 SVGIG (reference sequence).

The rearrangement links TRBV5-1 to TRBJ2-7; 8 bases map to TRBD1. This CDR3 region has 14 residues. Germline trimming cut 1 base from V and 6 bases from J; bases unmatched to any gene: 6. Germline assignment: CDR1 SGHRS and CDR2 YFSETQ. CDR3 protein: CASSLQGASGEQYF. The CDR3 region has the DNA TGCGCCAGCAGCTTGCAGGGGGCGTCGGGCGAGCAGTACTTC.

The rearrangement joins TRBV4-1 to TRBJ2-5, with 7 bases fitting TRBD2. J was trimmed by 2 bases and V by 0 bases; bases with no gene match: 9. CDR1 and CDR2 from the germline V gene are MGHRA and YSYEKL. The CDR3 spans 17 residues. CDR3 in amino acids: CASSQERGGGLQETQYF. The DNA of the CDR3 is TGCGCCAGCAGCCAAGAACGGGGCGGGGGACTTCAAGAGACCCAGTACTTC.

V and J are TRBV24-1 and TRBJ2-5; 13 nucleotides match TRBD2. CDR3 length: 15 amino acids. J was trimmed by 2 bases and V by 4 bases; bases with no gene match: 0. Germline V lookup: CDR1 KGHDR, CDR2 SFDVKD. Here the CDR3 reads CATSELAGGQETQYF. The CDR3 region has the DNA TGTGCCACCAGTGAACTAGCGGGGGGGCAAGAGACCCAGTACTTC.

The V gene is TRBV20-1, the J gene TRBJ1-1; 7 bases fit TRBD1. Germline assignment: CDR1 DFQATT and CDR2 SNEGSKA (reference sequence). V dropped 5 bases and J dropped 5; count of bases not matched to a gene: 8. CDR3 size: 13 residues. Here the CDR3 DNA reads TGCAGTGCTCAAAGACAGGGCGAAACTGAAGCTTTCTTT. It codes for CSAQRQGETEAFF.

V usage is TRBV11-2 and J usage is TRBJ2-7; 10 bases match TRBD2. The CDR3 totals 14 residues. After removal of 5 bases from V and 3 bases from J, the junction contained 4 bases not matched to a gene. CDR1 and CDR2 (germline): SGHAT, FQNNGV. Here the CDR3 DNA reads TGTGCCAGCAGCCTTCTAGCGGGGGTCTACGAGCAGTACTTC. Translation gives CASSLLAGVYEQYF.

CDR3 loop: CASSLDRVDQPQHF. Here the CDR3 DNA reads TGCGCCAGCAGCCTAGACAGGGTCGATCAGCCCCAGCATTTT. The genes are TRBV23-1 and TRBJ1-5, with 7 bases that match TRBD1. TRBV23-1 is an ORF, and what it does is uncertain. This CDR3 comprises 14 residues. V lost 6 bases to trimming and J lost 5 bases; unmatched junction nucleotides: 7.

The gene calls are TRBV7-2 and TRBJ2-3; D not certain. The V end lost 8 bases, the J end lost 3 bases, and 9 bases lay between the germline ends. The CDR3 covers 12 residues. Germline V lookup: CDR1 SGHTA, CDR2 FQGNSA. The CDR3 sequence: CASGVRTDTQYF. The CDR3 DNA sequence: TGTGCCAGCGGGGTGAGGACAGATACGCAGTATTTT.

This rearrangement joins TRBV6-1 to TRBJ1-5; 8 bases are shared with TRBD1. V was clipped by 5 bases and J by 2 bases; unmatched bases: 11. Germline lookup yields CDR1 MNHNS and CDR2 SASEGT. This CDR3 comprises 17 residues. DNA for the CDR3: TGTGCCAGCAGTACCATTCCCGGGACAGGCGGCAATCAGCCCCAGCATTTT. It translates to CASSTIPGTGGNQPQHF.

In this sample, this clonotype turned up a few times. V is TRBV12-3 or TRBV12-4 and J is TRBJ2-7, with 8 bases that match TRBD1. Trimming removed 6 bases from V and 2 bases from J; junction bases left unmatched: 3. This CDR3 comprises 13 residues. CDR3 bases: TGTGCCAGCAGCGACAGGGGAACCTACGAGCAGTACTTC. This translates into CASSDRGTYEQYF.